The subject of this entry is one TCR beta chain. This sample is part of a study of blood T cell repertoires in COVID-19. Whole-study context: The United States, Italy and Spain provided the acute and convalescent COVID-19 samples. T cells, B-cell-depleted T cells, or PBMCs supplied cDNA or gDNA.

Original handling: Estimation of nucleated cell counts relied on the amplification of reference gene primers. Sequencing used immunoSEQ multiplex PCR; TCRdb keeps in-frame clones, though not all of them. That table furnishes V, J and clone size, whereas the DNA furnished D and trimming. The sample lists tens of thousands of clones, more than 75% occurring once. V was clipped by 4 bases and J by 5 bases; unmatched bases: 1. The germline CDR1 and CDR2 sequences are SEHNR and FQNEAQ (reference sequence). This CDR3 is 13 amino acids long. V usage is TRBV7-9 and J usage is TRBJ2-5; 10 bases fit TRBD1. Sequencing was carried out using peripheral blood. This receptor was obtained from a woman in her sixties or seventies with acute or convalescent COVID-19. Here the CDR3 DNA reads TGTGCCAGCAGCTCGGGACAGGGGGAGACCCAGTACTTC. Amino acid sequence: CASSSGQGETQYF. The full variable domain, its missing parts supplied by reference TRBV7-9 and TRBJ2-5, is DTGVSQNPRHKITKRGQNVTFRCDPISEHNRLYWYRQTLGQGPEFLTYFQNEAQLEKSRLLSDRFSAERPKGSFSTLEIQRTEQGDSAMYLCASSSGQGETQYFGPGTRLLVL.